The subject of this entry is one T cell receptor beta chain. Antigen unknown. TCRdb's table, derived via immunoSEQ multiplex PCR, lists solely in-frame clones and lacks some. The table records 120,000 to 150,000 clones, 80% to 85% of them present only once. This entry is derived from a study of T cell responses to AZD1222 COVID-19 vaccine. Notes on the study in general: Without day 14 samples, only post-peak T cell repertoires were studied. Once two AZD1222 doses were given, Spike-specific TCR breadth and depth went up. Only a handful of AZD1222 recipients were seropositive at baseline. White British people made up most donors, females outnumbered males, and clonal diversity was possibly underestimated.

Germline values: CDR1 SGDLS, CDR2 YYNGEE. J was trimmed by 6 bases and V by 6 bases; bases with no gene match: 10. The CDR3 extends over 15 amino acids. This TCR came from an adult in good health. Sequencing used peripheral blood, obtained on day 0 of MenACWY control vaccination. The chain uses TRBV9 and TRBJ2-3; TRBD2 aligns across 10 bases. The DNA for the CDR3 is TGTGCCAGCACCTTGAGCGGGGGGGCCCCGGATACGCAGTATTTT. Amino acid sequence: CASTLSGGAPDTQYF.